Described below is a single T cell receptor (beta chain) sequence and its context. The antigen is undetermined. The data derive from a study of CD8 T cells in Susac syndrome. Broader study findings: In Susac syndrome, the CD4+ T cell repertoires did not show clonal expansion.

Per the germline V gene, CDR1 is KGHDR and CDR2 is SFDVKD. V was clipped by 9 bases and J by 4 bases; unmatched bases: 6. The CDR3 consists of 14 residues. RNA in amounts of about 0.5 to 1 ug was reverse transcribed with random hexamers. TCRdb reanalysed the immunoSEQ multiplex PCR reads using MiXCR and keeps one entry per CDR3 protein. The repertoire holds about 210,000 distinct CDR3 sequences, approximately 94% seen once, with about 0.15% in the top ten. The sample taken for sequencing was CD4+ T cells from PBMCs. The clonotype comes from a human donor with Susac syndrome. J is TRBJ2-3 and V is TRBV24-1; the match to TRBD2 covers 10 bases. In DNA, the CDR3 is TGTGCCACCTCGCGAGCGGGGGGGCCAGATACGCAGTATTTT. It specifies CATSRAGGPDTQYF.